Listed below are T cell receptor beta chains from one sample, sequenced in a study of identical twins. Using its own MiXCR run on the 5' RACE reads, TCRdb lists one record per CDR3 protein. The sample includes just over 450,000 distinct CDR3 sequences, 14% seen only once; the top ten take approximately 0.52%. These same records also appear under a second study, on yellow fever vaccine responses in identical twins.

Sequencing input: CD4+ T cells sorted from blood. The receptors stem from a young woman in good health. The conserved cysteine and the conserved F or W are not part of the CDR3 here. D genes are given only for firm matches.

D gene: TRBD1; V gene: TRBV5-1; J gene: TRBJ2-7; CDR3 protein: ASSPYRVTGQTHEQY
D gene: -; V gene: TRBV28; J gene: TRBJ1-1; CDR3 protein: ASSGRVSEAF
D gene: -; V gene: TRBV20-1; J gene: TRBJ2-1; CDR3 protein: SANREAEQF
D gene: TRBD2; V gene: TRBV11-2; J gene: TRBJ2-1; CDR3 protein: ASSLYSGNSEQF
D gene: TRBD2; V gene: TRBV27; J gene: TRBJ2-1; CDR3 protein: ASSSRGSGKGNEQF
D gene: TRBD1; V gene: TRBV11-2; J gene: TRBJ1-1; CDR3 protein: ASSYRDRGTPEAF
D gene: TRBD1; V gene: TRBV5-1; J gene: TRBJ2-5; CDR3 protein: ASSTRDRETQY
D gene: -; V gene: TRBV21-1; J gene: TRBJ2-3; CDR3 protein: ASSKGQGCVADTQY
D gene: -; V gene: TRBV20-1; J gene: TRBJ2-5; CDR3 protein: SANQYETQY
D gene: -; V gene: TRBV4-2; J gene: TRBJ2-7; CDR3 protein: ASSAGKGDHEQY
D gene: -; V gene: TRBV7-2; J gene: TRBJ2-1; CDR3 protein: ASSVRGGPYNEQF
D gene: -; V gene: TRBV12-3/TRBV12-4; J gene: TRBJ2-5; CDR3 protein: ASTCYKTQY
D gene: -; V gene: TRBV2; J gene: TRBJ1-1; CDR3 protein: ASLVDLPGPGTEAF
D gene: -; V gene: TRBV28; J gene: TRBJ2-1; CDR3 protein: ASSPPLLNEQF
D gene: -; V gene: TRBV7-2; J gene: TRBJ2-2; CDR3 protein: ASSLANLNTGELF
D gene: -; V gene: TRBV30; J gene: TRBJ2-1; CDR3 protein: AWSVRYPGAPYNEQF
D gene: -; V gene: TRBV7-2; J gene: TRBJ2-4; CDR3 protein: ASSLVGFSKNIQY
D gene: -; V gene: TRBV6-5; J gene: TRBJ2-7; CDR3 protein: ASSYRPTGSGTYEQY
D gene: -; V gene: TRBV28; J gene: TRBJ2-6; CDR3 protein: ASSFQSGANVLT
D gene: -; V gene: TRBV20-1; J gene: TRBJ1-4; CDR3 protein: SARDRYRNEKLF
D gene: TRBD2; V gene: TRBV4-3; J gene: TRBJ2-2; CDR3 protein: ASSQESGGTGELF
D gene: -; V gene: TRBV5-6; J gene: TRBJ2-7; CDR3 protein: ASSLEAQPYEQY
D gene: -; V gene: TRBV6-5; J gene: TRBJ1-4; CDR3 protein: ASSSTATNEKLF
D gene: -; V gene: TRBV4-2; J gene: TRBJ1-6; CDR3 protein: ASSQEGGRDRSPLH
D gene: -; V gene: TRBV6-4; J gene: TRBJ2-7; CDR3 protein: ARTKGGRRDYEQY
D gene: TRBD2; V gene: TRBV7-8; J gene: TRBJ2-2; CDR3 protein: ASSLATSGSAGELF
D gene: -; V gene: TRBV28; J gene: TRBJ2-4; CDR3 protein: ASTSGLAKNIQY
D gene: TRBD1; V gene: TRBV11-2; J gene: TRBJ1-6; CDR3 protein: ASSFKGTGNSPLH
D gene: TRBD1; V gene: TRBV29-1; J gene: TRBJ2-1; CDR3 protein: SVEVPGQGRRNEQF
D gene: TRBD2; V gene: TRBV6-2/TRBV6-3; J gene: TRBJ2-1; CDR3 protein: ASTPGGWDEQF
D gene: TRBD2; V gene: TRBV11-2; J gene: TRBJ2-5; CDR3 protein: ASSSGGGPGRETQY
D gene: -; V gene: TRBV3-1; J gene: TRBJ2-3; CDR3 protein: ASSQRNLRVSDTQY
D gene: TRBD2; V gene: TRBV7-2; J gene: TRBJ2-7; CDR3 protein: ASSSNLAGGPYEQY
D gene: -; V gene: TRBV7-9; J gene: TRBJ2-5; CDR3 protein: ASSSSIFDQETQY
D gene: -; V gene: TRBV6-1; J gene: TRBJ2-3; CDR3 protein: ASSSGHTSTDTQY